This is a list of T cell receptor beta chains from one sample in a study of T cells after yellow fever vaccination. TCRdb re-derived calls from the 5' RACE reads in MiXCR, one entry per CDR3 protein. This table has about 140,000 distinct CDR3 sequences, under 7% appearing once. This specimen was CD4+ T cells sorted from PBMCs, taken 10 days after the yellow fever booster vaccination. The receptors shown here come from a young man who received the YFV17D yellow fever vaccine. Both conserved end residues are part of each CDR3. Each record gives: V gene, clone size, D gene, J gene, CDR3 protein, CDR3 DNA. D genes are given only for firm matches. Only part of the rows carry a size: once, few, many, or a class if the clone is expanded.

TRBV28	NA	TRBD2	TRBJ2-5	CASSRGGEETQYF	TGTGCCAGCAGCCGGGGGGGGGAAGAGACCCAGTACTTC
TRBV21-1	NA	NA	TRBJ2-1	CASTPHSTPSGRRGEQFF	TGTGCCAGCACCCCTCACAGCACGCCTAGCGGGAGAAGAGGTGAGCAGTTCTTC
TRBV20-1	many	NA	TRBJ2-7	CSTPKDRHEQYF	TGCAGTACGCCGAAGGACAGACACGAGCAGTACTTC
TRBV19	many	TRBD2	TRBJ2-6	CASRLAGVGANVLTF	TGTGCTTCCAGGCTAGCGGGAGTCGGGGCCAACGTCCTGACTTTC
TRBV7-2	few	NA	TRBJ2-1	CASSLGMGGWYNEQFF	TGTGCCAGCAGCTTAGGGATGGGGGGCTGGTACAATGAGCAGTTCTTC
TRBV10-3	few	NA	TRBJ1-5	CAISDHKMSNQPQHF	TGTGCCATCAGTGATCACAAGATGAGCAATCAGCCCCAGCATTTT
TRBV10-1	many	NA	TRBJ2-3	CASSVGVGDTQYF	TGCGCCAGCAGTGTGGGGGTTGGAGATACGCAGTATTTT
TRBV12-3/TRBV12-4	many	NA	TRBJ2-2	CASRSGTGELFF	TGTGCCAGCAGATCGGGGACCGGGGAGCTGTTTTTT
TRBV19	many	TRBD1	TRBJ2-7	CASSIRADRAYEQYF	TGTGCCAGTAGTATAAGGGCGGACAGGGCATACGAGCAGTACTTC
TRBV9	many	NA	TRBJ2-5	CASSVGPMGETQYF	TGTGCCAGCAGCGTTGGCCCTATGGGGGAGACCCAGTACTTC
TRBV5-5	many	NA	TRBJ2-6	CASSFPISGANVLTF	TGTGCCAGCAGCTTTCCCATATCTGGGGCCAACGTCCTGACTTTC
TRBV27	many	NA	TRBJ1-2	CASSLSGTNGYTF	TGTGCCAGCAGTTTATCGGGGACTAATGGCTACACCTTC
TRBV4-3	many	NA	TRBJ2-2	CASSQVNSPGELFF	TGCGCCAGCAGCCAAGTGAACAGCCCCGGGGAGCTGTTTTTT
TRBV28	NA	NA	TRBJ2-1	CASSPAISPYNEQFF	TGTGCCAGCAGCCCCGCCATTAGTCCCTACAATGAGCAGTTCTTC
TRBV20-1	many	TRBD1	TRBJ2-5	CSAPPGGRETQYF	TGCAGTGCACCCCCAGGGGGTAGGGAGACCCAGTACTTC
TRBV5-1	many	NA	TRBJ2-3	CASSLRLAADTQYF	TGCGCCAGCAGCTTGAGGCTAGCAGCAGATACGCAGTATTTT
TRBV18	many	NA	TRBJ1-2	CASSRDGANYGYTF	TGTGCCAGCTCAAGGGACGGAGCTAACTATGGCTACACCTTC
TRBV7-8	many	TRBD2	TRBJ2-4	CASSLLGRGVANIQYF	TGTGCCAGCAGCTTACTGGGGCGGGGGGTGGCGAACATTCAGTACTTC
TRBV20-1	many	TRBD2	TRBJ2-1	CSAWTSGTSYNEQFF	TGCAGTGCTTGGACTAGCGGGACGTCCTACAATGAGCAGTTCTTC
TRBV12-3/TRBV12-4	NA	NA	TRBJ2-6	CASSLGARGANVLTF	TGTGCCAGCAGTTTAGGGGCTCGTGGGGCCAACGTCCTGACTTTC
TRBV24-1	NA	NA	TRBJ2-5	CATSDPYRTPHETQYF	TGTGCCACCAGTGACCCATACAGGACCCCTCACGAGACCCAGTACTTC
TRBV14	many	NA	TRBJ2-7	CASSQLGAGQYF	TGTGCCAGCAGCCAGCTGGGAGCGGGGCAGTACTTC
TRBV5-5	many	TRBD2	TRBJ2-1	CASSQESGGYREQFF	TGTGCCAGCAGCCAGGAGAGCGGGGGGTACAGGGAGCAGTTCTTC
TRBV7-9	many	TRBD2	TRBJ2-1	CASGDDSGRSEQFF	TGTGCCAGCGGGGACGATAGCGGGAGATCTGAGCAGTTCTTC
TRBV19	many	NA	TRBJ2-7	CASSGSGNEQYF	TGTGCCAGTAGCGGGAGCGGCAACGAGCAGTACTTC
TRBV5-6	few	NA	TRBJ2-5	CASSAVVETQYF	TGTGCTAGCAGCGCCGTGGTTGAGACCCAGTACTTC
TRBV5-4	many	TRBD1	TRBJ2-4	CASRGQGGNIQYF	TGTGCCAGCAGGGGACAGGGAGGAAACATTCAGTACTTC
TRBV3-1	many	NA	TRBJ2-5	CASSQDLAGVAAQYF	TGTGCCAGCAGCCAAGATCTGGCCGGTGTAGCTGCCCAGTACTTC
TRBV5-5	many	NA	TRBJ2-3	CASTTSGTDTQYF	TGTGCCAGCACCACCTCGGGCACAGATACGCAGTATTTT
TRBV11-2	many	TRBD2	TRBJ2-3	CASSPGGMASGKSDTQYF	TGTGCCAGCAGCCCAGGTGGGATGGCTAGCGGGAAGTCAGATACGCAGTATTTT
TRBV4-2	few	NA	TRBJ2-7	CASSQEIEIGTYEQYF	TGTGCCAGCAGCCAAGAAATTGAGATCGGGACCTACGAGCAGTACTTC
TRBV5-1	many	NA	TRBJ2-4	CASSLERGTKNIQYF	TGCGCCAGCAGCTTGGAAAGAGGGACCAAAAACATTCAGTACTTC
TRBV7-2	few	TRBD2	TRBJ2-2	CASSLALAGAGELFF	TGTGCCAGCAGCTTAGCTCTAGCGGGAGCCGGGGAGCTGTTTTTT
TRBV20-1	many	TRBD2	TRBJ2-2	CSASPASGGAGELFF	TGCAGTGCTAGTCCGGCTAGCGGGGGCGCCGGGGAGCTGTTTTTT
TRBV30	many	NA	TRBJ1-1	CAWSVKAGAEAFF	TGTGCCTGGAGTGTAAAGGCTGGAGCTGAAGCTTTCTTT
TRBV10-3	NA	NA	TRBJ2-7	CAISENRRGQYF	TGTGCCATCAGTGAGAATCGACGCGGGCAGTACTTC
TRBV6-5	many	TRBD1	TRBJ2-7	CASRHSDRGYEQYF	TGTGCCAGCAGGCACAGCGACAGGGGCTACGAGCAGTACTTC
TRBV18	NA	NA	TRBJ1-1	CASSRQVETEAFF	TGTGCCAGCTCACGACAGGTTGAAACTGAAGCTTTCTTT
TRBV6-2/TRBV6-3	many	NA	TRBJ2-5	CASSQFTSLLPGETQYF	TGTGCCAGCAGTCAATTTACCTCGTTACTCCCCGGAGAGACCCAGTACTTC
TRBV4-3	many	TRBD2	TRBJ2-3	CASSHTRGVYTDTQYF	TGCGCCAGCAGCCATACCCGGGGGGTATACACAGATACGCAGTATTTT
TRBV20-1	many	TRBD1	TRBJ1-5	CSARTPGQVFNQPQHF	TGCAGTGCTAGAACCCCGGGACAGGTTTTCAATCAGCCCCAGCATTTT
TRBV7-2	many	TRBD1	TRBJ2-3	CASRRGQIFPSTDTQYF	TGTGCCAGCAGACGGGGACAGATTTTTCCTAGCACAGATACGCAGTATTTT
TRBV7-9	many	TRBD1	TRBJ1-1	CASSRQRTGFEAFF	TGTGCCAGCAGCAGACAACGGACAGGGTTCGAAGCTTTCTTT
TRBV5-1	few	NA	TRBJ2-5	CASSSGTRMSAETQYF	TGCGCCAGCAGCTCGGGGACTCGGATGTCAGCGGAGACCCAGTACTTC
TRBV6-1	many	TRBD1	TRBJ2-5	CASSQNSGTGGVKTQYF	TGTGCCAGCAGTCAAAATTCCGGGACAGGGGGTGTTAAGACCCAGTACTTC
TRBV6-5	many	NA	TRBJ1-1	CASIPGEKNTEAFF	TGTGCCAGCATCCCGGGGGAGAAGAACACTGAAGCTTTCTTT
TRBV12-3/TRBV12-4	many	NA	TRBJ1-4	CASTLGEKLFF	TGTGCCAGCACCTTGGGCGAAAAACTGTTTTTT
TRBV12-3/TRBV12-4	many	TRBD1	TRBJ1-5	CASSLATGGNQPQHF	TGTGCCAGCAGTTTAGCTACAGGGGGCAATCAGCCCCAGCATTTT
TRBV7-3	many	NA	TRBJ2-1	CASSYLPSDNEQFF	TGTGCCAGCAGCTACCTCCCTTCGGACAATGAGCAGTTCTTC
TRBV15	many	NA	TRBJ1-1	CATSRSRVHGNTEAFF	TGTGCCACCAGCAGATCCAGGGTACACGGGAACACTGAAGCTTTCTTT
TRBV28	many	NA	TRBJ2-7	CASGPGQNYEQYF	TGTGCCAGCGGACCGGGACAAAACTACGAGCAGTACTTC
TRBV29-1	many	NA	TRBJ2-2	CSVDLFGTGELFF	TGCAGCGTTGACCTCTTCGGTACCGGGGAGCTGTTTTTT
TRBV10-3	NA	NA	TRBJ2-2	CVISEVGQSNTGELFF	TGTGTCATCAGTGAGGTGGGGCAATCGAACACCGGGGAGCTGTTTTTT
TRBV29-1	many	TRBD2	TRBJ2-7	CSVERAGGPVTGEQYF	TGCAGCGTTGAACGGGCGGGAGGGCCTGTAACTGGCGAGCAGTACTTC
TRBV4-3	many	TRBD2	TRBJ2-7	CASSRLAGGAYEQYF	TGCGCCAGCAGCCGCCTGGCGGGAGGTGCCTACGAGCAGTACTTC
TRBV27	many	TRBD1	TRBJ1-5	CASSLRGGGGGSNQPQHF	TGTGCCAGCAGTTTGAGAGGGGGCGGGGGGGGAAGCAATCAGCCCCAGCATTTT
TRBV12-3/TRBV12-4	many	NA	TRBJ2-7	CASSFSHHEQYF	TGTGCCAGCAGTTTCAGCCACCACGAGCAGTACTTC
TRBV5-4	many	NA	TRBJ1-1	CASSSNRDRGAFF	TGTGCCAGCAGCTCCAACAGAGACCGTGGAGCTTTCTTT
TRBV7-2	many	NA	TRBJ2-1	CASSLASAKSSYNEQFF	TGTGCCAGCAGCTTAGCCTCTGCGAAGAGCTCCTACAATGAGCAGTTCTTC
TRBV20-1	NA	NA	TRBJ2-1	CSARVPSQSTYNEQFF	TGCAGTGCTAGAGTCCCTAGCCAGTCAACTTACAATGAGCAGTTCTTC